One and the same sample provided the 22 T cell receptor beta chains below, sequenced in a study of blood T cell repertoires in COVID-19. Clones were read by immunoSEQ multiplex PCR, and TCRdb kept only the in-frame ones, dropping some. The table records a few hundred thousand clones, 65% to 90% of them present only once. The sample was peripheral blood. The receptors come from a woman in her 70s with COVID-19, enrolled during active disease.

The V gene is TRBV5-8, the J gene TRBJ2-1; D not certain. Trimming cost V 0 bases and J 1 base, with 14 bases left between them. Germline loops: CDR1 SGHTS, CDR2 YDEGEE. The CDR3 extends over 17 amino acids. The CDR3 spells CASSLASKARSYNEQFF. CDR3 DNA sequence: TGTGCCAGCAGCTTGGCCAGCAAAGCGCGGTCCTACAATGAGCAGTTCTTC.

This clone has only one observation. V usage is TRBV5-1 and J usage is TRBJ1-1; D might be TRBD1 (6 bases). CDR1 SGHRS and CDR2 YFSETQ come from the germline V gene. The ends were cut back, 4 bases at V and 0 bases at J, with 13 bases in the middle. The CDR3 is 15 residues long. CDR3 residues: CASSGAGTMNTEAFF. DNA for the CDR3: TGCGCCAGCAGCGGGGCCGGGACAATGAACACTGAAGCTTTCTTT.

V gene TRBV28 combines with J gene TRBJ1-5, with 9 bases matching TRBD1. Germline V gene lookup returns CDR1 MDHEN and CDR2 SYDVKM. Trimming removed 4 bases from V and 5 bases from J; junction bases left unmatched: 9. The CDR3 loop spans 16 amino acids. CDR3 coding DNA: TGTGCCAGCAGTTCACCGGGACAGGGACGGTATCAGCCCCAGCATTTT. Translation gives CASSSPGQGRYQPQHF.

The chain combines TRBV28 with TRBJ1-2; no reliable D call. Germline V gene data show CDR1 as MDHEN and CDR2 as SYDVKM. Trimming shortened V by 5 bases and J by 8 bases, and 15 bases separated the two germline ends. CDR3 length: 13 amino acids. This chain's CDR3 is CASSRTSREGYTF. The DNA for the CDR3 is TGTGCCAGCAGTCGGACGTCTAGGGAGGGCTACACCTTC.

This clone has a single count. The chain couples TRBV6-5 to TRBJ1-1; unclear D gene. CDR3 size: 14 residues. Deletions cut 6 bases from V and 0 bases from J, with 11 bases between. CDR1 MNHEY and CDR2 SVGAGI come from the germline V gene. This chain's CDR3 is CASRPTDMNTEAFF. The CDR3 bases are TGTGCCAGCAGGCCCACAGACATGAACACTGAAGCTTTCTTT.

The chain carries TRBV6-5 and TRBJ1-1, with 8 bases that match TRBD1. The junction had 12 bases not matched to a gene; V was cut back by 6 bases and J by 9 bases. The CDR3 is 14 amino acids. In germline, CDR1 is MNHEY, CDR2 SVGAGI. As DNA, the CDR3 is TGTGCCAGCAGCCCCCCAGGGGGCATGGGGAAAGCTTTCTTT. Its translation: CASSPPGGMGKAFF.

The chain links TRBV19 to TRBJ2-3, with TRBD1 as a possible D gene (7 bases). This CDR3 comprises 15 residues. Trimming stripped 3 bases from V and 2 bases from J, with 12 bases between. Germline V CDR1 and CDR2: LNHDA, SQIVND (reference sequence). The CDR3 loop reads CASSIARGDTDTQYF. The CDR3 DNA reads TGTGCCAGTAGTATCGCCAGGGGGGACACAGATACGCAGTATTTT.

V usage is TRBV5-1 and J usage is TRBJ2-7; unclear D gene. This CDR3 spans 12 amino acids. V was trimmed by 4 bases and J by 1 base, leaving 6 bases between them. Germline V gene sequence: CDR1 SGHRS, CDR2 YFSETQ. Here the CDR3 DNA reads TGCGCCAGCAGCGGAGAATCCTACGAGCAGTACTTC. Translated: CASSGESYEQYF.

This clone was picked up a small number of times. The chain couples TRBV29-1 to TRBJ1-2; 9 bases align to TRBD1. J was trimmed by 8 bases and V by 8 bases; bases with no gene match: 6. CDR1 is SQVTM, CDR2 ANQGSEA, per germline. The CDR3 has 11 amino acids. DNA of the CDR3: TGCAGCACACCGGGACAGGGAGGCTACACCTTC. Amino acid sequence: CSTPGQGGYTF.

This clone was seen once. The chain joins TRBV9 to TRBJ2-2; D gene ambiguous. With 4 bases removed from V and 6 bases from J, the gap between germline ends came to 16 bases. Per germline, CDR1 SGDLS and CDR2 YYNGEE. CDR3 size: 15 residues. CDR3: CASSPRGRGAGELFF. CDR3 in DNA: TGTGCCAGCAGCCCCCGAGGTAGAGGCGCCGGGGAGCTGTTTTTT. Full variable domain (outside the CDR3, taken from reference TRBV9 and TRBJ2-2): DSGVTQTPKHLITATGQRVTLRCSPRSGDLSVYWYQQSLDQGLQFLIQYYNGEERAKGNILERFSAQQFPDLHSELNLSSLELGDSALYFCASSPRGRGAGELFFGEGSRLTVL.

The rearrangement joins TRBV19 to TRBJ2-1, with TRBD1 matching 10 bases. Trimming cost V 5 bases and J 4 bases; bases outside gene matches: 8. This CDR3 comprises 16 residues. The germline gives CDR1 LNHDA, CDR2 SQIVND (reference sequence). The CDR3 DNA reads TGTGCCAGTAGTGCCGCGGGACAGGGGAGGTACAATGAGCAGTTCTTC. It yields the protein CASSAAGQGRYNEQFF.

The gene calls are TRBV7-2 and TRBJ2-5, with D possibly TRBD1 on 6 matching bases. This CDR3 comprises 13 residues. CDR1 and CDR2 from the germline V gene are SGHTA and FQGNSA. Trimming took off 5 bases at V and 4 bases at J, with 11 bases between the two ends. The CDR3 region is CASSVQGLETQYF. For the CDR3, the DNA is TGTGCCAGCAGCGTACAGGGTTTAGAGACCCAGTACTTC.

This sequence joins TRBV7-9 and TRBJ2-3; D might be TRBD1 (6 bases). V lost 2 bases and J lost 0, with 15 bases in between. CDR1 and CDR2 (germline): SEHNR, FQNEAQ (reference sequence). The CDR3 is 17 amino acids. The CDR3 loop is CASSLRTEKPSTDTQYF. CDR3 nucleotides: TGTGCCAGCAGCTTAAGGACAGAGAAACCTAGCACAGATACGCAGTATTTT.

This rearrangement joins TRBV10-2 to TRBJ1-2, with D hard to call. Trimming removed 7 bases at V and 4 bases at J, with 10 bases between. Germline lookup yields CDR1 WSHSY and CDR2 SAAADI. The CDR3 is 12 amino acids. CDR3 residues: CASTDGRYGYTF. CDR3 bases: TGCGCCAGCACGGATGGGCGCTATGGCTACACCTTC.

The chain recombines TRBV7-9 with TRBJ1-4; 7 nucleotides match TRBD1. Trimming removed 5 bases from V and 0 bases from J; junction bases left unmatched: 9. CDR3 length: 17 residues. Germline lookup yields CDR1 SEHNR and CDR2 FQNEAQ (reference sequence). As DNA, the CDR3 is TGTGCCAGCAGCGCCACGACAGGGTTTGCAACTAATGAAAAACTGTTTTTT. Translating it yields CASSATTGFATNEKLFF. Supplemented by reference TRBV7-9 and TRBJ1-4, the full variable domain reads DTGVSQNPRHKITKRGQNVTFRCDPISEHNRLYWYRQTLGQGPEFLTYFQNEAQLEKSRLLSDRFSAERPKGSFSTLEIQRTEQGDSAMYLCASSATTGFATNEKLFFGSGTQLSVL.

This clone appeared once. The chain employs TRBV2 and TRBJ1-2, with TRBD1 identical over 7 bases. The CDR3 spans 12 residues. V shed 10 bases and J 1 base; nucleotides not matched to a gene: 3. Germline V gives CDR1 SNHLY, CDR2 FYNNEI. CDR3 coding DNA: TGTGCCAAGAGGGACAGTAACTATGGCTACACCTTC. Amino acids: CAKRDSNYGYTF.

The CDR3 reads CASSIIPDSYEQYF. In DNA, the CDR3 is TGTGCCAGTAGTATTATCCCAGATTCCTACGAGCAGTACTTC. The rearrangement joins TRBV19 to TRBJ2-7; D is undetermined. CDR1 is LNHDA and CDR2 is SQIVND in the germline V gene (reference sequence). The CDR3 is made up of 14 amino acids. V lost 3 bases, J lost 1 base, and 10 bases lay in between.

The chain employs TRBV15 and TRBJ1-5, with 7 bases aligning to TRBD1. The length of the CDR3 is 14 residues. Trimming took 8 bases from V and 4 from J; bases not matched to a gene: 8. CDR1 is LNHNV and CDR2 is YYDKDF in the germline V gene (reference sequence). The CDR3 nucleotides read TGTGCCACCCAGATGACAGGGATTAATCAGCCCCAGCATTTT. Protein: CATQMTGINQPQHF.

The V gene is TRBV6-4, the J gene TRBJ1-2; no firm D call. The CDR3 contains 11 residues. Germline V gives CDR1 MRHNA, CDR2 SNTAGT. The ends were cut back, 4 bases at V and 4 bases at J, with 4 bases in the middle. This CDR3 reads CASSGGYGYTF. CDR3 DNA sequence: TGTGCCAGCAGTGGCGGCTATGGCTACACCTTC.

This clone was counted only a few times. The CDR3 sequence is CASSYYPGLAVTDTQYF. The CDR3 DNA follows: TGTGCCAGCAGCTATTACCCGGGACTAGCGGTCACAGATACGCAGTATTTT. V and J are TRBV5-6 and TRBJ2-3; 11 bases are a match to TRBD2. The germline V gene encodes CDR1 SGHDT and CDR2 YYEEEE. This CDR3 has 17 residues. Trimming at V came to 3 bases and at J to 2 bases, leaving 8 bases not matched to a gene.

This chain connects TRBV24-1 to TRBJ1-2, with a weak D call TRBD1 (5 bases). This CDR3 region has 12 residues. V was shortened by 4 bases and J by 8 bases, with 10 bases between the two germline ends. Germline CDR1 is KGHDR and CDR2 is SFDVKD. CDR3 residues: CATSERGYGYTF. In DNA form, the CDR3 reads TGTGCCACCAGTGAACGGGGGTACGGCTACACCTTC.

The chain has TRBV7-2 and TRBJ1-2; the D is unclear. The CDR3 runs to 15 residues. The germline CDR1 and CDR2 sequences are SGHTA and FQGNSA. V was shortened by 2 bases and J by 4 bases, with 14 bases between the two germline ends. CDR3 bases: TGTGCCAGCAGCTTAAGTGGCGGTCTCCGCTATGGCTACACCTTC. This translates into CASSLSGGLRYGYTF.